Each of the 5 T cell receptor beta chains below was sequenced from the same sample in a study of molecular identifiers for immune sequencing clone quantification. TCRdb re-called the PCR reads with MiXCR, one entry per CDR3 protein. The table shows about 630,000 distinct CDR3 sequences, with around 25% occurring only once. Material: naive CD8+ T cells from blood, with Jurkat cell RNA spiked in. Subset meaning: FACS-sorted CD8+CD4-CCR7+CD45RA+ naive T cells. Source of these receptors: a human donor in good health. Some libraries in this study had Jurkat cell RNA spiked in.

There are many counts of this clonotype. The chain combines TRBV11-2 with TRBJ2-3; D possibly corresponds to TRBD1 (5 bases). CDR3 length: 17 amino acids. Germline-derived CDR1 and CDR2 are SGHAT and FQNNGV. The V end lost 0 bases, the J end lost 3 bases, and 16 bases lay between the germline ends. CDR3: CASSLEGQRPRTDTQYF. CDR3 in DNA: TGTGCCAGCAGCTTAGAGGGGCAGCGCCCTAGGACAGATACGCAGTATTTT.

The chain combines TRBV6-5 with TRBJ2-7; 7 bases fit TRBD1. V trimming: 2 bases; J trimming: 3 bases; junction bases outside the gene matches: 10. Germline loops: CDR1 MNHEY, CDR2 SVGAGI. The CDR3 consists of 16 residues. In DNA, the CDR3 is TGTGCCAGCAGTTACCACACTACGGGACAGAACTACGAGCAGTACTTC. It translates to CASSYHTTGQNYEQYF.

The table lists this clonotype with many counts. The chain joins TRBV14 to TRBJ1-6; a weak D match, TRBD1 (5 bases). This CDR3 contains 14 residues. In germline, CDR1 is SGHDN, CDR2 FVKESK. V lost 6 bases and J 10 bases, leaving 16 bases between the germline ends. The CDR3 sequence is CASSSTEVRSPLHF. The CDR3 DNA is TGTGCCAGCAGTTCGACAGAGGTCCGGTCACCCCTCCACTTT. Filled out from reference TRBV14 and TRBJ1-6, the complete variable domain reads EAGVTQFPSHSVIEKGQTVTLRCDPISGHDNLYWYRRVMGKEIKFLLHFVKESKQDESGMPNNRFLAERTGGTYSTLKVQPAELEDSGVYFCASSSTEVRSPLHFGNGTRLTVT.

The chain couples TRBV13 to TRBJ2-7, with 9 bases identical to TRBD2. This CDR3 is built from 15 residues. V lost 3 bases and J lost 2; bases outside the gene matches: 5. Germline values: CDR1 PRHDT, CDR2 FYEKMQ (reference sequence). The CDR3: CASSFSGGSPYEQYF. In DNA form, the CDR3 reads TGTGCCAGCAGCTTTAGCGGGGGCTCGCCCTACGAGCAGTACTTC.

This clonotype was counted only a few times. This rearrangement joins TRBV30 to TRBJ2-3; 8 nucleotides line up with TRBD2. The CDR3 covers 13 residues. Trimming took 5 bases from V and 11 from J; bases not matched to a gene: 12. CDR1 is GTSNPN, CDR2 SVGIG, per germline (reference sequence). CDR3 in DNA: TGTGCCTGGTGGCGGGAGGAGACAATAGAGCAGTATTTT. This gives the protein CAWWREETIEQYF.